The rows below give T cell receptor beta chains drawn from one sample of a study of T cells after yellow fever vaccination. TCRdb reanalysed the 5' RACE reads using MiXCR and keeps one entry per CDR3 protein. Here the sample spans 450,000 to 600,000 distinct CDR3 sequences, around 16% being singletons. The sample in question was PBMCs, obtained 5 to 6 days after the first yellow fever vaccination. The receptor set was obtained from a man between 18 and 29 years old who received the YFV17D yellow fever vaccine. The CDR3 runs from the conserved cysteine through the conserved F or W. D genes are given only for firm matches. The size field is filled for only some rows; it gives once, few, many or a size class.

TRBV4-2,TRBJ2-1,-,-,TGTGCCAGCAGCCAAGATCGGGGGCAGGGGTACGAGCAGTTCTTC,CASSQDRGQGYEQFF
TRBV30,TRBJ2-7,TRBD1,few,TGTGCCTGGAGTTCACAGGGGATAGATTACGAGCAGTACTTC,CAWSSQGIDYEQYF
TRBV4-1,TRBJ1-5,-,-,TGCGCCAGCAGCCAAGCCGCGGGGAGCAATCAGCCCCAGCATTTT,CASSQAAGSNQPQHF
TRBV15,TRBJ1-5,TRBD1,few,TGTGCCACAGGACAGGGTGGCCGGCCCCAGCATTTT,CATGQGGRPQHF
TRBV20-1,TRBJ2-3,TRBD2,few,TGCAGTGCTAGACATAGCGGGGGGGCAGATACGCAGTATTTT,CSARHSGGADTQYF
TRBV28,TRBJ1-1,TRBD1,many,TGTGCCAGCAGTTTATGGGCCGACAGGGGGAACACTGAAGCTTTCTTT,CASSLWADRGNTEAFF
TRBV7-3,TRBJ1-6,TRBD1,-,TGTGCCAGCAGCTGGACAGGGGGCGGGAATTCACCCCTCCACTTT,CASSWTGGGNSPLHF
TRBV15,TRBJ1-2,TRBD1,-,TGTGCCACCAGCAGACAGGGGGCGGTCGGCTACACCTTC,CATSRQGAVGYTF
TRBV10-2,TRBJ2-5,TRBD2,-,TGCGCCAGCAGTGCCCCGGGGCGAGCGGGGGGTCGAGAGACCCAGTACTTC,CASSAPGRAGGRETQYF
TRBV5-1,TRBJ1-1,TRBD1,few,TGCGCCAGCGGGGACACCGGGACAGGTAACACTGAAGCTTTCTTT,CASGDTGTGNTEAFF
TRBV7-6,TRBJ2-1,-,many,TGTGCCAGCAGCTTAGAGGGGGGGGTTAGCCCGAATATCTTC,CASSLEGGVSPNIF
TRBV7-9,TRBJ2-5,-,-,TGTGCCAGCAGCTTAGCGCTCGGGGTGAGGGAGACCCAGTACTTC,CASSLALGVRETQYF
TRBV7-2,TRBJ2-5,TRBD1,many,TGTGCCAGCAGCTTGGGACAGCCGCCGGAGACCCAGTACTTC,CASSLGQPPETQYF
TRBV7-2,TRBJ2-5,-,many,TGTGCCAGCAGCTCGTGGGCGCACTACCCAGAGACCCAGTACTTC,CASSSWAHYPETQYF
TRBV5-1,TRBJ2-3,-,few,TGCGCCAGCAGCTTGGCCACGGTTAGCACAGATACGCAGTATTTT,CASSLATVSTDTQYF
TRBV11-2,TRBJ2-1,-,-,TGTGCCAGCAGCTTAGAGATGGGGGCCGGGTACAATGAGCAGTTCTTC,CASSLEMGAGYNEQFF
TRBV30,TRBJ2-7,-,few,TGTGCCTGTCACCGGGACGGATCCTACGAGCAGTACTTC,CACHRDGSYEQYF
TRBV5-4,TRBJ2-2,-,many,TGTGCCAGCAGCCCAGGGGTGGCTACCGGGGAGCTGTTTTTT,CASSPGVATGELFF
TRBV5-1,TRBJ2-3,-,-,TGCGCCAGCAGCTTGGCCGTCACAGGGGGGGTGGATACGCAGTATTTT,CASSLAVTGGVDTQYF
TRBV3-1,TRBJ1-1,-,few,TGTGCCAGCAGCCAAGATCCCCCAGGGGACCAGTTCACTGAAGCTTTCTTT,CASSQDPPGDQFTEAFF
TRBV7-2,TRBJ2-1,-,-,TGTGCCAGCAGCCCGCGCGGGGCAGGGACCAATGAGCAGTTCTTC,CASSPRGAGTNEQFF
TRBV6-5,TRBJ1-2,-,-,TGTGCCAGCAGTTACTCGATGGGCCGGGGGGGAGGCTACACCTTC,CASSYSMGRGGGYTF
TRBV9,TRBJ2-2,-,-,TGTGCCAGCAGCACCCGAGCAGGGGGGATGAACACCGGGGAGCTGTTTTTT,CASSTRAGGMNTGELFF
TRBV7-2,TRBJ2-3,-,few,TGTGCCAGCAGCTATCGGGGGACTGGGTATGATACGCAGTATTTT,CASSYRGTGYDTQYF
TRBV3-1,TRBJ1-1,-,-,TGTGCCAGCAGCCAACCTACTCGGGGGACTGAAGCTTTCTTT,CASSQPTRGTEAFF
TRBV5-1,TRBJ2-2,-,few,TGCGCCAGCAGCTTGGATGTGACTTCCGGGGAGCTGTTTTTT,CASSLDVTSGELFF
TRBV27,TRBJ2-1,-,-,TGTGCCAGCAGTTTATGGTACGGGTACAATGAGCAGTTCTTC,CASSLWYGYNEQFF
TRBV6-2/TRBV6-3,TRBJ1-1,-,-,TGTGCCAGCTCTCGAGGGGGGATGAGGGCTGAAGCTTTCTTT,CASSRGGMRAEAFF